A selection of T cell receptor beta chains follows, all from one sample in a study of cytomegalovirus exposure and HLA in healthy donors. Profiled with immunoSEQ multiplex PCR; TCRdb holds only in-frame clones, not every one. The top ten clones hold about 22% of a sample with some 87,000 clones, 60% to 85% of them seen once. The sequenced sample consisted of PBMCs. The receptors originated from a woman between 40 and 55 years old in good health and CMV-seropositive. Each CDR3 is given with its conserved first and last residue. The D gene is left open where the match is weak. Rows may omit the clone size; those that give it use once, few, many or a size class.

abundance,d_gene,v_gene,j_gene,CDR3nt,CDR3aa
-,TRBD2,TRBV5-6,TRBJ2-7,TGTGCCAGCAGCTTGGGATTCGGGGCGGGAGACGAGCAGTACTTC,CASSLGFGAGDEQYF
-,-,TRBV27,TRBJ1-4,TGTGCCAGCAGTTTATCCATCGGGGAAAAACTGTTTTTT,CASSLSIGEKLFF
-,TRBD1,TRBV2,TRBJ2-7,TGTGCCAGCGGTGGACAGGGGATCTACGAGCAGTACTTC,CASGGQGIYEQYF
-,TRBD2,TRBV6-1,TRBJ2-3,TGTGCCAGCAGACTAGCGGGGGCCACAGATACGCAGTATTTT,CASRLAGATDTQYF
-,TRBD1,TRBV5-1,TRBJ1-2,TGCGCCAGCAGCTCGTCGGACAGGGGCCATTATGGCTACACCTTC,CASSSSDRGHYGYTF
-,-,TRBV6-6,TRBJ1-1,TGTGCCAGCAGTTACATCAGGGTGGCGAACACTGAAGCTTTCTTT,CASSYIRVANTEAFF
-,TRBD1,TRBV18,TRBJ1-1,TGTGCCAGCTCACCTTCCAACAGGGGGAACACTGAAGCTTTCTTT,CASSPSNRGNTEAFF
-,-,TRBV27,TRBJ1-6,TGTGCCAGCAGTACAGGAAATTCACCCCTCCACTTT,CASSTGNSPLHF
-,-,TRBV7-8,TRBJ1-3,TGTGCCAGCAGCTTAGCGGACACTGGAAACACCATATATTTT,CASSLADTGNTIYF
-,-,TRBV19,TRBJ1-4,TGTGCCAGTAGTACTGGAGCAACTAATGAAAAACTGTTTTTT,CASSTGATNEKLFF
-,-,TRBV5-1,TRBJ1-3,TGCGCCAGCAGCTTGGCCTCTGGAGGATATGGAAACACCATATATTTT,CASSLASGGYGNTIYF
once,TRBD1,TRBV29-1,TRBJ2-1,TGCAGCGCCCAGGGGACAGGGGGATCTTGGGATGAGCAGTTCTTC,CSAQGTGGSWDEQFF
-,TRBD1,TRBV29-1,TRBJ2-1,TGCAGCGTTAGAATGAGGGGGCCCAATGAGCAGTTCTTC,CSVRMRGPNEQFF
-,TRBD1,TRBV2,TRBJ2-7,TGTGCCAGCGGTGGACAGGGGATCTACGAGCAGTACTTC,CASGGQGIYEQYF
-,TRBD2,TRBV28,TRBJ2-5,TGTGCCAGCAGTTTAGCAGGCGGGAGAGGGCCTCGGGGAGAGACCCAGTACTTC,CASSLAGGRGPRGETQYF
-,-,TRBV11-2,TRBJ2-5,TGTGCCAGCAGCTTAGTGGGAGGCCAAGAGACCCAGTACTTC,CASSLVGGQETQYF
few,TRBD1,TRBV29-1,TRBJ1-1,TGCAGCGTGGGACAGGTCGCGGGAAACACTGAAGCTTTCTTT,CSVGQVAGNTEAFF
-,TRBD1,TRBV29-1,TRBJ1-2,TGCAGCGTTGGGACAGGCTATGGCTACACCTTC,CSVGTGYGYTF
-,-,TRBV11-2,TRBJ2-2,TGTGCCAGCAGCTTAGATTCTGTGTACACCGGGGAGCTGTTTTTT,CASSLDSVYTGELFF
once,TRBD1,TRBV29-1,TRBJ2-5,TGCAGCGTTGATCGGACAGGGGGAGAGACCCAGTACTTC,CSVDRTGGETQYF
-,-,TRBV28,TRBJ1-2,TGTGCCAGCAGTTTATTAGCCTTTGGCTACACCTTC,CASSLLAFGYTF
-,TRBD1,TRBV5-1,TRBJ2-7,TGCGCCAGCAGCTTGGCGACAGGGGGCGGGTACGAGCAGTACTTC,CASSLATGGGYEQYF
-,TRBD1,TRBV7-9,TRBJ2-6,TGTGCCAGCAGCTCCCAGGGGGTATCTGGGGCCAACGTCCTGACTTTC,CASSSQGVSGANVLTF
few,-,TRBV13,TRBJ2-1,TGTGCCAGCAGCTCGGATCTGGGAGACTACAATGAGCAGTTCTTC,CASSSDLGDYNEQFF
-,TRBD1,TRBV11-2,TRBJ1-4,TGTGCCAGCAGCTTAGATCAGGGACAGGGAAAAGGAGAACTGTTTTTT,CASSLDQGQGKGELFF
-,TRBD1,TRBV4-1,TRBJ2-7,TGCGCCAGCAGCCAAGTGGGGACAGGGAGGAGCTCCTACGAGCAGTACTTC,CASSQVGTGRSSYEQYF
-,-,TRBV15,TRBJ2-2,TGTGCCACCAGCAGAACGGACTCACCGAACACCGGGGAGCTGTTTTTT,CATSRTDSPNTGELFF
-,TRBD1,TRBV28,TRBJ2-7,TGTGCCAGCAGAGGAACAGGGGTTCAGGTCGAGCAGTACTTC,CASRGTGVQVEQYF
-,TRBD1,TRBV7-9,TRBJ2-2,TGTGCCAGCAGCTTAGCGATTGACAGGGGCCGAGAGGAGCTGTTTTTT,CASSLAIDRGREELFF
-,TRBD1,TRBV18,TRBJ2-7,TGTGCCAGCTCACCCCCCCGACAGGGTTTCCACGAGCAGTACTTC,CASSPPRQGFHEQYF
-,TRBD1,TRBV5-1,TRBJ1-4,TGCGCCAGCAGCCCCCTTGCCGGGACAGGGAATGAAAAACTGTTTTTT,CASSPLAGTGNEKLFF
-,-,TRBV25-1,TRBJ1-2,TGTGCCAGCAGTGGAATAACGACAGAAGTTCCCTACGGCTACACCTTC,CASSGITTEVPYGYTF
-,-,TRBV5-8,TRBJ1-6,TGTGCCAGCAGCCGCAGAAATCCCCGTTCACCCCTCCACTTT,CASSRRNPRSPLHF
-,-,TRBV13,TRBJ2-2,TGTGCCAGCAGCTCGGCAGGGCCGGGCGGGGAGCTGTTTTTT,CASSSAGPGGELFF
-,-,TRBV29-1,TRBJ1-1,TGCACGACCGAGCAGGCCAGCACTGAAGCTTTCTTT,CTTEQASTEAFF
-,TRBD2,TRBV7-9,TRBJ2-3,TGTGCCAGCAGCTTAGGACTAGCGGGGAGCACAGATACGCAGTATTTT,CASSLGLAGSTDTQYF
-,TRBD1,TRBV6-1,TRBJ1-5,TGTGCCAGCAGTCAAGGACAGGATAGAAAGCCCCAGCATTTT,CASSQGQDRKPQHF
-,-,TRBV5-4,TRBJ2-1,TGTGCCAGCAGCCCGACCGACAGTAATGAGCAGTTCTTC,CASSPTDSNEQFF
-,-,TRBV4-2,TRBJ1-2,TGTGCCAGCAGCCAAGATCTGGCGACAGTCTATGGCTACACCTTC,CASSQDLATVYGYTF
once,-,TRBV7-2,TRBJ2-5,TGTGCCAGCAGCTTAGGGGCTAGCACCCAAGAGACCCAGTACTTC,CASSLGASTQETQYF
-,TRBD2,TRBV9,TRBJ2-1,TGTGCCAGCAGCGTGGGACTAGCGGGGGGCCAGGGGTACAATGAGCAGTTCTTC,CASSVGLAGGQGYNEQFF